This T cell receptor beta chain was sequenced for a study of T cell responses to AZD1222 COVID-19 vaccine. Looking at the study overall: Second doses were pooled across both intervals (about 4 or about 12 weeks). Study-level results: As reported, nearly half of all spike-specific TCRs target variant regions that are unmutated. Just a handful of people given AZD1222 tested seropositive at baseline.

This CDR3 has 13 amino acids. Germline V gene lookup returns CDR1 MNHEY and CDR2 SVGEGT. The V end lost 5 bases, the J end lost 3 bases, and 10 bases lay between the germline ends. A word on this clone: What it binds is not known.

Sequencing was performed with immunoSEQ multiplex PCR; in TCRdb, only in-frame clones are kept and a portion is missing. The top ten clones hold less than 3.5% of a sample with 95,000 to 120,000 clones, 85% to 90% of them seen once. This TCR came from an adult in good health. The sequenced sample was peripheral blood, obtained on day 0 of AZD1222 vaccination. The chain joins TRBV6-2 or TRBV6-3 to TRBJ2-5; D not certain. CDR3 nucleotide sequence: TGTGCCAGCAGTCCATATAGGAAAGAGACCCAGTACTTC. Translation gives CASSPYRKETQYF.